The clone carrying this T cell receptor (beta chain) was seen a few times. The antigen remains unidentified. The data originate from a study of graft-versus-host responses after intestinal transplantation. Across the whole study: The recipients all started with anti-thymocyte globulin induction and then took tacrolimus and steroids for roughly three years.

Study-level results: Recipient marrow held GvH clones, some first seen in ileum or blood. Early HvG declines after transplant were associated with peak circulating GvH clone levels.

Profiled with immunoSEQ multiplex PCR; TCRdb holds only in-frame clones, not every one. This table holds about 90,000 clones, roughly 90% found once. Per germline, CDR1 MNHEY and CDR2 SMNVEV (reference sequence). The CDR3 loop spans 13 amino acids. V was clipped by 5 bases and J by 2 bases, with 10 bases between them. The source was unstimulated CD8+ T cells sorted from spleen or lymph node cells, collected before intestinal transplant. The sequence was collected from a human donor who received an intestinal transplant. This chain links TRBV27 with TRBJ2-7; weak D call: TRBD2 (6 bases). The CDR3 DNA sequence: TGTGCCAGCAGTATGGGACTCGCCTACGAGCAGTACTTC. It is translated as CASSMGLAYEQYF.